The 25 T cell receptor beta chains in this list originate from one sample, sequenced in a study of shared clonotypes between healthy human individuals. The table came from immunoSEQ multiplex PCR; TCRdb's copy has only in-frame clones and leaves some out. The table has roughly 2,300,000 clones, around 92% seen once; the top ten hold about 0.41%. Sequences were obtained from naive CD4+ T cells from PBMCs. Subset given: CD45RA+ positively selected. Source of these receptors: a man between 18 and 29 years old in good health. Some clones in this sample may be carry-over from other donors' samples.

On this clone itself: The sample holds other DNA sequences that translate to the same CDR3. The chain combines TRBV5-1 with TRBJ1-1, with D possibly being TRBD1 (5 bases). This CDR3 region has 15 residues. CDR1 and CDR2 from the germline V gene are SGHRS and YFSETQ. Trimming left V 2 bases short and J 2 bases short, with 13 bases between. CDR3 sequence: CASSLRGTGNTEAFF. The CDR3 nucleotides read TGCGCCAGCAGCTTAAGAGGGACGGGAAACACTGAAGCTTTCTTT.

This chain joins TRBV4-2 and TRBJ1-4; TRBD1 agrees at 7 bases. CDR1 is LGHNA, CDR2 YNFKEQ, per germline. With V trimmed by 1 base and J by 5 bases, 4 bases remained unmatched. The CDR3 extends over 15 amino acids. The CDR3 region is CASSQGSGGNEKLFF. CDR3 in DNA: TGTGCCAGCAGCCAAGGATCAGGGGGGAATGAAAAACTGTTTTTT.

As for this clone: Other nucleotide sequences in the sample specify the same CDR3. The chain has TRBV2 and TRBJ1-5; 9 bases match TRBD1. Germline V gene data show CDR1 as SNHLY and CDR2 as FYNNEI. J gave up 5 bases and V 6 bases, and 5 bases lay outside the gene matches. The CDR3 sequence is 14 residues long. CDR3 sequence reads: CASSPTGGYQPQHF. For the CDR3, the DNA is TGTGCCAGCAGCCCAACAGGGGGCTATCAGCCCCAGCATTTT.

V usage is TRBV7-9 and J usage is TRBJ2-1; weak D call: TRBD1 (7 bases). V shed 1 base and J shed 2 bases, with 15 bases lying between them. CDR3 length: 17 amino acids. The V gene's germline CDR1 is SEHNR and CDR2 FQNEAQ (reference sequence). The CDR3 region has the DNA TGTGCCAGCAGCTTAGTTCGCGGCGGGACAGCCTACAATGAGCAGTTCTTC. This encodes CASSLVRGGTAYNEQFF.

The chain is built from TRBV5-4 and TRBJ2-2; possible D gene TRBD1, 6 bases. The CDR3 covers 17 residues. Trimming cost V 4 bases and J 0 bases, with 16 bases left between them. Germline V lookup: CDR1 SGHNT, CDR2 YYREEE (reference sequence). The CDR3 here is CASSGTMGPANTGELFF. CDR3 nucleotides: TGTGCCAGCAGCGGGACAATGGGACCCGCGAACACCGGGGAGCTGTTTTTT.

This chain connects TRBV28 to TRBJ1-6, with unresolved D. CDR1 and CDR2 (germline): MDHEN, SYDVKM. There are 13 residues in the CDR3. The V end was cut by 7 bases, the J end by 7 bases, with 11 bases between. Written as DNA, the CDR3 is TGTGCCAGCATGGGGTCGATAAATTCACCCCTCCACTTT. Residues: CASMGSINSPLHF.

The V call is TRBV9, the J call TRBJ2-2; 14 bases fit TRBD2. This CDR3 is built from 17 residues. The junction had 10 bases not matched to a gene; V was cut back by 4 bases and J by 8 bases. Germline assignment: CDR1 SGDLS and CDR2 YYNGEE. CDR3 DNA sequence: TGTGCCAGCAGCCCCGGCGGGACTAGCGGGAGATTGGGGGAGCTGTTTTTT. Translating gives CASSPGGTSGRLGELFF.

The chain has TRBV4-2 and TRBJ2-1; TRBD2 matches at 9 bases. With V trimmed by 4 bases and J by 5 bases, 12 bases remained unmatched. The germline CDR1 and CDR2 sequences are LGHNA and YNFKEQ. CDR3 length: 17 amino acids. CDR3: CASSLPGAGGDDNEQFF. The CDR3 coding sequence is TGTGCCAGCAGCCTCCCCGGGGCGGGAGGGGACGACAATGAGCAGTTCTTC.

A few counts support this clone. This rearrangement joins TRBV25-1 to TRBJ1-1; 9 nucleotides line up with TRBD1. This CDR3 has 14 amino acids. Germline V gives CDR1 MGHDK, CDR2 SYGVNS. Trimming took 8 bases from V and 4 from J; bases not matched to a gene: 8. The CDR3 is CASRAGQGITEAFF. The CDR3 DNA sequence: TGTGCCAGCCGCGCCGGACAGGGGATCACTGAAGCTTTCTTT.

The V call is TRBV19, the J call TRBJ2-1; D remains ambiguous. CDR1 and CDR2 from the germline V gene are LNHDA and SQIVND (reference sequence). V lost 7 bases to trimming and J lost 4 bases, with 26 bases between them. The CDR3 contains 18 residues. In DNA, the CDR3 is TGTGCCAGTATCGGGTCGCTAACCTCCTCGGTGGGATACAATGAGCAGTTCTTC. Amino acid sequence: CASIGSLTSSVGYNEQFF.

The chain combines TRBV10-3 with TRBJ1-1; D gene uncertain. V was cut by 7 bases and J by 0 bases, with 12 bases left in between. The CDR3 contains 14 residues. Germline-derived CDR1 and CDR2 are ENHRY and SYGVKD. This chain's CDR3 is CAITSTAMNTEAFF. CDR3 nucleotide sequence: TGTGCCATCACCTCAACAGCAATGAACACTGAAGCTTTCTTT.

The CDR3 sequence is CASSLRAGGDVNYGYTF. The CDR3 coding sequence is TGTGCCAGCAGCTTACGGGCAGGGGGCGATGTTAACTATGGCTACACCTTC. V and J are TRBV7-2 and TRBJ1-2; 8 bases map to TRBD1. CDR3 length equals 17 residues. Per the germline V gene, CDR1 is SGHTA and CDR2 is FQGNSA. The J segment lost 1 base and the V segment lost 2 bases, leaving 9 bases of the junction unmatched.

The CDR3 DNA reads as TGTGCCAGCAGCGCAGTCAATGGAAGGCCTTTCTTC. This codes for CASSAVNGRPFF. The chain has TRBV9 and TRBJ2-1; unclear D gene. The CDR3 length is 12 residues. CDR1 and CDR2 (germline): SGDLS, YYNGEE. Trimming removed 3 bases at V and 16 bases at J, with 17 bases between.

The J gene is TRBJ1-5, the V gene TRBV18; D not certain. The CDR3 contains 15 residues. CDR1 and CDR2 from the germline V gene are KGHSH and LQKENI. Trimming pared 5 bases from V and 0 bases from J, leaving 11 bases between. Here the CDR3 DNA reads TGTGCCAGCTCATGGGCAGCCGATAGCAATCAGCCCCAGCATTTT. Translated: CASSWAADSNQPQHF.

The genes are TRBV6-5 and TRBJ1-4, with D possibly TRBD1 on 5 matching bases. The CDR3 spans 16 residues. Trimming removed 0 bases from V and 4 bases from J, with 12 bases in between. Germline CDR1 is MNHEY and CDR2 is SVGAGI. The CDR3 nucleotides are TGTGCCAGCAGTTACTCGTGGGGCAGGATTAATGAAAAACTGTTTTTT. It encodes CASSYSWGRINEKLFF.

The chain links TRBV7-2 to TRBJ2-1, with D perhaps matching TRBD2 (6 bases). CDR1 is SGHTA and CDR2 is FQGNSA in the germline V gene. This CDR3 is 14 amino acids long. With 3 bases removed from V and 9 bases from J, the gap between germline ends came to 15 bases. Written as DNA, the CDR3 is TGTGCCAGCAGCTTGGGGACTGGGACCGGTGAGCAGTTCTTC. Translated: CASSLGTGTGEQFF.

This chain uses TRBV29-1 with TRBJ1-2; D possibly corresponds to TRBD1 (5 bases). Germline lookup yields CDR1 SQVTM and CDR2 ANQGSEA. V lost 1 base, J lost 7 bases, and 13 bases lay in between. This CDR3 region has 13 residues. In DNA form, the CDR3 reads TGCAGCGTTGAAGGGACAAGAGTGAGTGGCTACACCTTC. Translation: CSVEGTRVSGYTF.

The J gene is TRBJ2-5, the V gene TRBV5-1, with 13 bases matching TRBD2. V was clipped by 3 bases and J by 3 bases; unmatched bases: 5. This CDR3 has 16 amino acids. CDR1 is SGHRS, CDR2 YFSETQ, per germline. The CDR3 is CASSSTGTSGKETQYF. In nucleotides, the CDR3 is TGCGCCAGCAGCTCCACCGGGACTAGCGGGAAAGAGACCCAGTACTTC. The full variable domain, completed using reference TRBV5-1 and TRBJ2-5, is KAGVTQTPRYLIKTRGQQVTLSCSPISGHRSVSWYQQTPGQGLQFLFEYFSETQRNKGNFPGRFSGRQFSNSRSEMNVSTLELGDSALYLCASSSTGTSGKETQYFGPGTRLLVL.

This clone was seen a single time. This chain connects TRBV5-1 to TRBJ2-5, with D maybe TRBD1 (5 bases). The CDR3 sequence is 15 residues long. V lost 1 base, J lost 3 bases, and 13 bases lay in between. In germline, CDR1 is SGHRS, CDR2 YFSETQ. This CDR3 is CASSLLGLPKETQYF. For the CDR3, the DNA is TGCGCCAGCAGCTTGCTGGGGCTCCCCAAAGAGACCCAGTACTTC.

The chain recombines TRBV28 with TRBJ2-2, with D perhaps matching TRBD1 (5 bases). The germline V gene encodes CDR1 MDHEN and CDR2 SYDVKM. There are 14 residues in the CDR3. Trimming shortened V by 5 bases and J by 5 bases, and 12 bases separated the two germline ends. The CDR3 DNA reads TGTGCCAGCAGTCGAATCCAGGGAACCGGGGAGCTGTTTTTT. Protein: CASSRIQGTGELFF.

The gene calls are TRBV5-1 and TRBJ2-2; no clear D gene. The CDR3 runs 16 residues. CDR1 and CDR2 from the germline V gene are SGHRS and YFSETQ. The ends were cut back, 0 bases at V and 2 bases at J, with 11 bases in the middle. The CDR3: CASSLVVFSNTGELFF. CDR3 nucleotide sequence: TGCGCCAGCAGCTTGGTGGTTTTCAGCAACACCGGGGAGCTGTTTTTT. The full variable domain, with the rest looked up from reference TRBV5-1 and TRBJ2-2, is KAGVTQTPRYLIKTRGQQVTLSCSPISGHRSVSWYQQTPGQGLQFLFEYFSETQRNKGNFPGRFSGRQFSNSRSEMNVSTLELGDSALYLCASSLVVFSNTGELFFGEGSRLTVL.

This clone was recorded once. The V call is TRBV5-4, the J call TRBJ2-7; the match to TRBD1 covers 7 bases. The CDR3 is 15 amino acids. Unmatched junction bases numbered 8, after V lost 4 bases and J lost 1 base. Germline-derived CDR1 and CDR2 are SGHNT and YYREEE (reference sequence). The CDR3 sequence: CASSGAGTESYEQYF. The CDR3 nucleotides read TGTGCCAGCAGCGGGGCCGGGACAGAATCCTACGAGCAGTACTTC.

The chain links TRBV7-2 to TRBJ2-7, with no clear D. Germline V CDR1 and CDR2: SGHTA, FQGNSA. The CDR3 covers 13 residues. Trimming left V 4 bases short and J 7 bases short, with 14 bases between. The CDR3 spells CASSSAPGREQYF. The CDR3 DNA reads TGTGCCAGCAGCTCAGCACCCGGTAGGGAGCAGTACTTC.

The rearrangement uses TRBV29-1 and TRBJ2-5; maybe TRBD2 (6 bases). The CDR3 has 12 amino acids. Germline CDR1 and CDR2: SQVTM and ANQGSEA. V was pared by 5 bases and J by 11 bases, with 18 bases between. As DNA, the CDR3 is TGCAGCGTTTCGCGGGGAGGCGATAGGCAGTACTTC. It encodes CSVSRGGDRQYF.

The chain is built from TRBV5-1 and TRBJ2-3; D is unclear. CDR3 length: 14 amino acids. The germline V gene encodes CDR1 SGHRS and CDR2 YFSETQ. V lost 4 bases, J lost 1 base, and 10 bases lay in between. CDR3 sequence (DNA): TGCGCCAGCAGCAAATCTGGGGGCACAGATACGCAGTATTTT. Protein sequence: CASSKSGGTDTQYF.